This T cell receptor beta chain was sequenced in a study of blood T cell repertoires in COVID-19. This table comes from immunoSEQ multiplex PCR, and its TCRdb copy is limited to in-frame clones, with some not included. The table lists over 350,000 clones, 70% to 90% of them singletons, with roughly 2% in the top ten. The germline CDR1 and CDR2 sequences are SGHVS and FQNEAQ. This CDR3 is built from 15 residues. J was trimmed by 4 bases and V by 5 bases; bases with no gene match: 9. Enrolled through a virtual design, the participants were between roughly 18 and 95 years of age and came from about two dozen US areas. Cohort assignment relied on participant-reported clinical history.

The chain recombines TRBV7-8 with TRBJ1-1, with 8 positions matching TRBD1. This TCR was recovered from a young woman with acute COVID-19. The sequenced sample was PBMCs or T cells enriched from blood (not recorded which). This CDR3 reads CASSTPGGAGTEAFF. DNA for the CDR3: TGTGCCAGCAGCACTCCAGGGGGCGCGGGCACTGAAGCTTTCTTT.